The 17 T cell receptor beta chains presented below share a single source sample, sequenced in a study of blood T cell repertoires in COVID-19. Measured with immunoSEQ multiplex PCR; TCRdb has only the in-frame clones, and not every one. The table records more than 200,000 clones, just under 85% of them present only once. The sequenced sample consisted of peripheral blood. The receptors stem from a man of 80 years or more with acute or convalescent COVID-19.

This clone was seen once. This chain connects TRBV7-8 to TRBJ2-1; the match to TRBD2 covers 7 bases. The trim removed 5 bases at V and 10 bases at J, leaving 5 bases unmatched. Germline V gene lookup returns CDR1 SGHVS and CDR2 FQNEAQ. The CDR3 has 12 residues. The chain's CDR3 is CASSLPAGEQFF. The CDR3 DNA reads TGTGCCAGCAGCCTGCCAGCGGGAGAGCAGTTCTTC.

V and J are TRBV21-1 and TRBJ2-7; the D call of TRBD1 is as the table states it, not checked on the DNA. TRBV21-1 is a pseudogene locus. The CDR3 totals 18 residues. The CDR3 DNA sequence: TGTGCCAGCAGCCCTACCCCCACGGTCGGACAGGGACACTACGAGCAGTACTTC. Translated: CASSPTPTVGQGHYEQYF.

This clone occurred once. The chain employs TRBV24-1 and TRBJ2-4; 8 nucleotides line up with TRBD1. J lost 7 bases, V lost 4 bases, and 11 bases had no gene match. CDR3 size: 16 residues. Germline loops: CDR1 KGHDR, CDR2 SFDVKD. The DNA for the CDR3 is TGTGCCACCAGTGACTCCGGGACAGGAGTTTCGAACATTCAGTACTTC. Its translation: CATSDSGTGVSNIQYF.

This clone showed up just a few times. This chain connects TRBV5-4 to TRBJ1-4; D ambiguous. Germline loops: CDR1 SGHNT, CDR2 YYREEE (reference sequence). V lost 4 bases and J 1 base, leaving 17 bases between the germline ends. This CDR3 has 17 amino acids. CDR3 nucleotides: TGTGCCAGCAGCCAAGACCTACCCGGAGGAACTAATGAAAAACTGTTTTTT. Translation: CASSQDLPGGTNEKLFF.

The genes are TRBV6-2 or TRBV6-3 and TRBJ2-7; 8 bases match TRBD1. V shed 5 bases, J shed 2 bases, and the junction held 8 bases outside the gene matches. Germline V CDR1 and CDR2: MNHEY, SVGEGT. The length of the CDR3 is 15 residues. For the CDR3, the DNA is TGTGCCAGCAGTCAACTGGGACAGGCGACCTACGAGCAGTACTTC. Protein product: CASSQLGQATYEQYF.

The V and J genes are TRBV5-4 and TRBJ2-1, with a possible D match to TRBD2 (6 bases). Trimming cost V 0 bases and J 3 bases, with 10 bases left between them. The CDR3 covers 15 residues. Per germline, CDR1 SGHNT and CDR2 YYREEE (reference sequence). The CDR3 sequence: CASSLGGGSYNEQFF. The CDR3 coding sequence is TGTGCCAGCAGCTTGGGAGGAGGGAGCTACAATGAGCAGTTCTTC.

The gene calls are TRBV27 and TRBJ1-5; 8 bases are a match to TRBD1. CDR3 length equals 15 residues. After removal of 5 bases from V and 6 bases from J, the junction contained 9 bases not matched to a gene. The germline V gene encodes CDR1 MNHEY and CDR2 SMNVEV (reference sequence). CDR3 sequence reads: CASSRKTGDFQPQHF. The CDR3 DNA sequence: TGTGCCAGCAGTCGGAAGACAGGGGACTTTCAGCCCCAGCATTTT.

The chain has TRBV27 and TRBJ1-2, with D unresolved. The CDR3 length is 14 residues. Per the germline V gene, CDR1 is MNHEY and CDR2 is SMNVEV (reference sequence). Trimming took 2 bases from V and 2 from J, leaving 9 bases between them. The CDR3 loop is CASSLGLGNYGYTF. The CDR3 DNA sequence: TGTGCCAGCAGTTTAGGACTAGGCAACTATGGCTACACCTTC.

The V and J genes are TRBV9 and TRBJ1-2, with 10 bases matching TRBD1. V was clipped by 3 bases and J by 8 bases; unmatched bases: 19. CDR1 is SGDLS and CDR2 is YYNGEE in the germline V gene. There are 18 residues in the CDR3. The CDR3 sequence is CASSGGIRTGGLGTGYTF. Here the CDR3 DNA reads TGTGCCAGCAGCGGAGGCATCCGGACAGGGGGATTAGGTACCGGCTACACCTTC.

The chain joins TRBV5-1 to TRBJ1-2; possibly TRBD1 for D (6 bases). From germline, CDR1 is SGHRS and CDR2 YFSETQ. This CDR3 is 15 amino acids long. V lost 4 bases, J lost 5 bases, and 18 bases lay in between. CDR3 nucleotide sequence: TGCGCCAGCAGCCTGCCCGGGGGGACAACGTATGGCTACACCTTC. Protein: CASSLPGGTTYGYTF.

This clone showed up just a few times. The rearrangement uses TRBV21-1 and TRBJ2-1; no check of the table's D call, TRBD2, against the DNA was made. TRBV21-1 is a recognized pseudogene. This CDR3 spans 17 amino acids. This CDR3 is CASSKTPHPISYNEQFF. The CDR3 coding sequence is TGTGCCAGCAGCAAAACTCCCCACCCTATCTCCTACAATGAGCAGTTCTTC.

The chain joins TRBV2 to TRBJ2-7; D unresolved. The CDR3 has 15 residues. The V end lost 4 bases, the J end lost 3 bases, and 16 bases lay between the germline ends. Germline CDR1 and CDR2: SNHLY and FYNNEI. The CDR3 sequence is CASSADSILIYEQYF. In DNA form, the CDR3 reads TGTGCCAGCAGTGCGGATAGCATACTAATCTACGAGCAGTACTTC. Complete variable domain (other parts from reference TRBV2 and TRBJ2-7): EPEVTQTPSHQVTQMGQEVILRCVPISNHLYFYWYRQILGQKVEFLVSFYNNEISEKSEIFDDQFSVERPDGSNFTLKIRSTKLEDSAMYFCASSADSILIYEQYFGPGTRLTVT.

V and J are TRBV3-1 (or the pseudogene TRBV3-2) and TRBJ1-6; D might be TRBD1 (5 bases). V lost 1 base and J 0 bases, leaving 7 bases between the germline ends. CDR3 length: 16 amino acids. Germline CDR1 LGHDT, CDR2 YNNKEL (reference sequence). The CDR3 DNA reads as TGTGCCAGCAGCCAAGGACAGAGCTCCTATAATTCACCCCTCCACTTT. The encoded protein is CASSQGQSSYNSPLHF.

The chain uses TRBV6-5 and TRBJ2-6, with TRBD1 as a possible D gene (6 bases). Trimming removed 6 bases from V and 0 bases from J, with 9 bases in between. CDR3 length equals 15 residues. Per germline, CDR1 MNHEY and CDR2 SVGAGI. The CDR3 DNA is TGTGCCAGCAGACGGACAGTCTCTGGGGCCAACGTCCTGACTTTC. It is translated as CASRRTVSGANVLTF.

This sequence joins TRBV5-4 and TRBJ1-3, with a possible D match to TRBD1 (5 bases). Germline CDR1 and CDR2: SGHNT and YYREEE (reference sequence). The V end was cut by 3 bases, the J end by 2 bases, with 15 bases between. CDR3 length: 16 residues. In DNA, the CDR3 is TGTGCCAGCAGCTGGGGCAGGGTAGACACTGGAAACACCATATATTTT. As protein: CASSWGRVDTGNTIYF.

The gene calls are TRBV7-6 and TRBJ2-2; D not certain. Between the trimmed V and J ends, which lost 1 base and 4 bases, there was a span of 13 bases. The CDR3 length is 16 residues. Looked up from germline, CDR1 is SGHVS and CDR2 is FNYEAQ. CDR3 DNA sequence: TGTGCCAGCAGCTTAGGGGCCTTACTGAGCACCGGGGAGCTGTTTTTT. Amino acid sequence: CASSLGALLSTGELFF.

The chain couples TRBV2 to TRBJ1-6; no clear D. CDR3 size: 12 residues. Trimming cost V 2 bases and J 13 bases, with 9 bases left between them. Germline CDR1 is SNHLY and CDR2 is FYNNEI. CDR3 bases: TGTGCCAGCAGTGAACCGGGTTCGCCCCTCCACTTT. Translated, it gives CASSEPGSPLHF.